This TCR beta chain was recorded in a study of cytomegalovirus exposure and HLA in healthy donors. Study-level points and caveats: Researchers reported that three CMV-associated chains were confirmed in vitro as CMV antigen-specific. Cytomegalovirus status was reportedly diagnosed by the classifier with high sensitivity and specificity.

The data were produced by immunoSEQ multiplex PCR, yet TCRdb's version contains in-frame clones alone and is incomplete. The table shows 150,000 or so clones, with 85% to 90% occurring only once. Concerning this clone itself: Its target is unknown.

CDR1 MNHEY and CDR2 SMNVEV come from the germline V gene (reference sequence). V lost 4 bases to trimming and J lost 4 bases, with 14 bases between them. This CDR3 is built from 16 residues. What was sequenced was PBMCs. The chain couples TRBV27 to TRBJ1-6, with D perhaps TRBD1 (5 bases). The TCR originated in a woman between 25 and 40 years old in good health and CMV-seronegative. The CDR3 DNA reads as TGTGCCAGCAGTTCAAACCGACAGATATATAATTCACCCCTCCACTTT. The encoded protein is CASSSNRQIYNSPLHF.